Following are 14 T cell receptor beta chains from one sample sequenced in a study of T cells after yellow fever vaccination. TCRdb re-derived calls from the 5' RACE reads in MiXCR, one entry per CDR3 protein. The sample carries some 240,000 distinct CDR3 sequences, under 3.5% recorded once. This sample comprised CD4+ T cells sorted from PBMCs, obtained 10 days after the yellow fever booster vaccination. Receptors originate from a man younger than 30 who received the YFV17D yellow fever vaccine.

This clonotype has a count of ten or more. The chain links TRBV10-3 to TRBJ2-7; D is unresolved. CDR1 and CDR2 from the germline V gene are ENHRY and SYGVKD. The CDR3 runs to 13 residues. Trimming took 5 bases from V and 2 from J, leaving 10 bases between them. The CDR3 sequence is CAISLHQTYEQYF. The CDR3 DNA sequence: TGTGCCATCAGTCTCCACCAGACCTACGAGCAGTACTTC.

The sample holds a few counts of this clonotype. The chain carries TRBV5-5 and TRBJ2-5, with D unclear. The V gene's germline CDR1 is SGHKS and CDR2 YYEKEE (reference sequence). CDR3 length: 14 amino acids. V was trimmed by 0 bases and J by 5 bases, leaving 11 bases between them. CDR3 residues: CASSLAGVEETQYF. The CDR3 DNA follows: TGTGCCAGCAGCTTGGCTGGCGTCGAGGAGACCCAGTACTTC.

The chain employs TRBV18 and TRBJ2-7; possibly TRBD1 or TRBD2 for D (5 bases each). V lost 6 bases to trimming and J lost 2 bases, with 17 bases between them. CDR1 is KGHSH, CDR2 LQKENI, per germline. The CDR3 is 15 residues long. The CDR3: CASSISGTHTYEQYV. CDR3 sequence (DNA): TGTGCCAGCTCGATCTCCGGGACCCACACCTACGAGCAGTACGTC.

The chain recombines TRBV20-1 with TRBJ1-2, with TRBD1 as a possible D gene (6 bases). The CDR3 runs 14 residues. CDR1 is DFQATT, CDR2 SNEGSKA, per germline (reference sequence). The CDR3 protein is CSVLAGERFDGYTF. Written as DNA, the CDR3 is TGCAGCGTACTTGCAGGGGAAAGGTTCGATGGCTACACCTTC.

This clonotype was counted between two and nine times. The chain is built from TRBV6-5 and TRBJ1-4; D call uncertain. The CDR3 runs 14 residues. The V end lost 0 bases, the J end lost 10 bases, and 12 bases lay between the germline ends. Per the germline V gene, CDR1 is MNHEY and CDR2 is SVGAGI. Written as DNA, the CDR3 is TGTGCCAGCAGTTACTCAGACAACGCGGGAAAACTGTTTTTT. It is translated as CASSYSDNAGKLFF.

A few counts support this clonotype. The chain couples TRBV21-1 to TRBJ1-5; the table calls TRBD1, which could not be checked here. TRBV21-1 constitutes a pseudogene. CDR3 length: 16 amino acids. CDR3 nucleotides: TGTGCCAGCAGCAAAGAACACAGGGATAGCAATCAGCCCCAGCATTTT. Translated, it gives CASSKEHRDSNQPQHF.

This clonotype was counted only a few times. The genes are TRBV18 and TRBJ1-2; D might be TRBD1 (5 bases). The CDR3 runs to 16 residues. V dropped 2 bases and J dropped 2 bases, with 15 bases sitting between them. Germline CDR1 is KGHSH and CDR2 is LQKENI. The CDR3 nucleotides are TGTGCCAGCTCACCAGAGGGACCAGGGAACAACTATGGCTACACCTTC. It specifies CASSPEGPGNNYGYTF.

Many counts were recorded for this clonotype. J is TRBJ2-1 and V is TRBV5-4; D unresolved. In germline, CDR1 is SGHNT, CDR2 YYREEE (reference sequence). Trimming shortened V by 5 bases and J by 0 bases, and 12 bases separated the two germline ends. The CDR3 runs to 15 residues. CDR3 sequence reads: CASSVSSSSYNEQFF. DNA for the CDR3: TGTGCCAGCAGTGTCTCATCGAGCTCCTACAATGAGCAGTTCTTC. The full variable domain, with the rest looked up from reference TRBV5-4 and TRBJ2-1, is ETGVTQSPTHLIKTRGQQVTLRCSSQSGHNTVSWYQQALGQGPQFIFQYYREEENGRGNFPPRFSGLQFPNYSSELNVNALELDDSALYLCASSVSSSSYNEQFFGPGTRLTVL.

The chain recombines TRBV6-1 with TRBJ2-7; no reliable D call. The CDR3 runs 13 residues. CDR1 and CDR2 (germline): MNHNS, SASEGT. V was pared by 4 bases and J by 5 bases, with 12 bases between. For the CDR3, the DNA is TGTGCCAGCAGTGTATCGGCCTGGGACGAGCAGTACGTC. This gives the protein CASSVSAWDEQYV.

This clonotype has ten or more counts. The CDR3 region is CAISESERTEAFF. Written as DNA, the CDR3 is TGTGCCATCAGTGAGTCGGAGAGGACTGAAGCTTTCTTT. The chain is built from TRBV10-3 and TRBJ1-1; D unclear. The CDR3 runs 13 residues. CDR1 is ENHRY, CDR2 SYGVKD, per germline. Trimming took off 0 bases at V and 5 bases at J, with 7 bases between the two ends.

This clonotype was seen more than once but under ten times. The genes are TRBV6-5 and TRBJ1-1, with D possibly matching TRBD1 (6 bases). Germline V lookup: CDR1 MNHEY, CDR2 SVGAGI. V was shortened by 2 bases and J by 1 base, with 11 bases between the two germline ends. This CDR3 is 15 amino acids long. CDR3 sequence: CASSYAGVTNTEAFF. As DNA, the CDR3 is TGTGCCAGCAGTTACGCAGGGGTTACGAACACTGAAGCTTTCTTT.

This clonotype was picked up many times. This chain connects TRBV12-3 or TRBV12-4 to TRBJ2-5; D unresolved. The V gene lost 0 bases and the J gene lost 0 bases, with 8 bases spanning the gap. The CDR3 consists of 15 residues. Here the CDR3 DNA reads TGTGCCAGCAGTTTAGCGGGCAGAAACCAAGAGACCCAGTACTTC. This encodes CASSLAGRNQETQYF.

This clonotype has a handful of counts. The CDR3 here is CAWKSGANVLTF. The CDR3 DNA reads TGTGCCTGGAAATCAGGGGCCAACGTCCTGACTTTC. The rearrangement links TRBV30 to TRBJ2-6; D unresolved. Looked up from germline, CDR1 is GTSNPN and CDR2 is SVGIG (reference sequence). The V gene lost 4 bases and the J gene lost 4 bases, with 5 bases spanning the gap. This CDR3 is 12 amino acids long.

Here the CDR3 DNA reads TGTGCCAGCAGCACCGCGGTGGGTACCTACGAGCAGTACGTC. Amino acids: CASSTAVGTYEQYV. The chain employs TRBV5-8 and TRBJ2-7; no reliable D call. V lost 4 bases and J lost 2, with 13 bases in between. The CDR3 has 14 amino acids. CDR1 and CDR2 (germline): SGHTS, YDEGEE.